Given below is one T cell receptor (beta chain) in context. This specimen belongs to a study of OX40 agonist ivuxolimab in advanced cancers. This CDR3 is built from 15 residues. Per the germline V gene, CDR1 is SGHAT and CDR2 is FQDESV (reference sequence). The V segment lost 5 bases and the J segment 5 bases; nucleotides outside the gene matches: 8. Clones were sequenced by immunoSEQ multiplex PCR, and TCRdb holds only the in-frame ones, with some missing. The profile shows approximately 44,000 clones, 84% of them singletons. Individuals having autoimmune disease history or systemic immunosuppression were not enrolled. At cycle 4 day 1, cycle 7 day 1, and baseline, blood was sampled.

The V gene is TRBV11-1, the J gene TRBJ1-5; TRBD1 aligns across 8 bases. The starting material was CD4+ or CD8+ T cells sorted from blood, obtained in a trial of the OX40 agonist ivuxolimab. This TCR derives from an adult with an advanced solid tumor such as melanoma, head and neck, liver or kidney cancer. CDR3 coding DNA: TGTGCCAGCAGCCATGGACAGGGCCCTTATCAGCCCCAGCATTTT. This codes for CASSHGQGPYQPQHF.